This TCR beta chain was captured in a study of long-term antiretroviral therapy in people with HIV. Losses at the gene ends were 5 bases for V and 3 bases for J; bases not matched to a gene: 10. The CDR3 totals 17 residues. Germline assignment: CDR1 SGHAT and CDR2 FQNNGV. Researchers report immunoSEQ v3.0 was run at survey level. Produced via immunoSEQ multiplex PCR; TCRdb's table is partial and in-frame only. The data contain 24,000 or so clones, 85% of them singletons. Sequencing used unsorted PBMCs, obtained 2.3 years after starting antiretroviral therapy. The receptor comes from a man in his forties with HIV. This sequence joins TRBV11-2 and TRBJ2-1, with 10 bases identical to TRBD2. This CDR3 is CASSLSSGTSVYNEQFF. The CDR3 coding sequence is TGTGCCAGCAGCCTCAGTTCCGGGACTAGCGTCTACAATGAGCAGTTCTTC.